These 9 T cell receptor beta chains share one sample of origin, sequenced in a study of T cells expressing NK-cell markers. TCRdb derives one entry per CDR3 protein from the 5' RACE reads, leaving out DNA. This sample's table has 500,000 or so distinct CDR3 sequences. Specimen: blood T cells: a sorted CD56 or NKG2C T cell subset, CD4+ or CD8+ T cells, or bulk PBMC T cells (not recorded which). The receptor set was obtained from a man between 18 and 29 years old in good health.

This chain links TRBV4-2 with TRBJ2-2; the D gene TCRdb calls, TRBD1, cannot be checked with no DNA. The germline V gene encodes CDR1 LGHNA and CDR2 YNFKEQ. The CDR3 is 17 residues long. The CDR3 here is CASSQDPAPQNTGELFF.

The chain recombines TRBV20-1 with TRBJ1-1. The CDR3 runs 14 residues. Germline loops: CDR1 DFQATT, CDR2 SNEGSKA (reference sequence). The CDR3 reads CSARFRGGNTEAFF.

The V and J genes are TRBV29-1 and TRBJ2-1; TCRdb calls TRBD1, which cannot be checked without DNA. CDR3 size: 15 residues. Germline assignment: CDR1 SQVTM and CDR2 ANQGSEA. The CDR3 is CSVEAQGAFSGEQFF.

The V and J genes are TRBV7-8 and TRBJ2-5. Germline lookup yields CDR1 SGHVS and CDR2 FQNEAQ. The CDR3 loop spans 12 amino acids. The CDR3 loop is CASTSTRETQYF.

CDR3 sequence: CSAAGLAGITDTQYF. This chain joins TRBV20-1 and TRBJ2-3; no DNA is available, so the TRBD2 call from TCRdb remains unchecked. Germline assignment: CDR1 DFQATT and CDR2 SNEGSKA (reference sequence). There are 15 residues in the CDR3.

The rearrangement links TRBV24-1 to TRBJ2-4. The CDR3 length is 15 residues. CDR1 and CDR2 from the germline V gene are KGHDR and SFDVKD. CDR3 region: CATSDLVAGLNIQYF.

The J gene is TRBJ2-1, the V gene TRBV7-2; without DNA, the TCRdb call of TRBD1 cannot be checked. The CDR3 spans 17 residues. Germline CDR1 and CDR2: SGHTA and FQGNSA. CDR3: CASSPESQGALGNEQFF. Looking up the rest from reference TRBV7-2 and TRBJ2-1 gives the full variable domain: GAGVSQSPSNKVTEKGKDVELRCDPISGHTALYWYRQSLGQGLEFLIYFQGNSAPDKSGLPSDRFSAERTGGSVSTLTIQRTQQEDSAVYLCASSPESQGALGNEQFFGPGTRLTVL.

This CDR3 reads CASSLTGSRAYQETQYF. The V gene is TRBV7-3, the J gene TRBJ2-5; TCRdb's D call of TRBD2 is untestable without DNA. The CDR3 extends over 17 amino acids. Germline V gene data show CDR1 as SGHTA and CDR2 as FQGTGA.

The chain carries TRBV30 and TRBJ2-5; without DNA, the TCRdb call of TRBD2 cannot be checked. This CDR3 region has 13 residues. The germline gives CDR1 GTSNPN, CDR2 SVGIG (reference sequence). The CDR3 protein is CALSRGLQETQYF.